Shown below are 27 T cell receptor beta chains from a single sample sequenced in a study of T cells in localized non-small cell lung cancer. Data came from immunoSEQ multiplex PCR; TCRdb stores just in-frame clones and leaves some out. The table includes around 50,000 clones, 80% to 90% detected once. The material sequenced was peripheral blood, taken before any cancer treatment. These TCRs come from a woman between 40 and 69 years old with stage I lung adenocarcinoma.

V is TRBV28 and J is TRBJ1-6; D is possibly TRBD1 (6 bases). CDR3 length: 16 amino acids. V was trimmed by 2 bases and J by 4 bases, leaving 12 bases between them. Per the germline V gene, CDR1 is MDHEN and CDR2 is SYDVKM. CDR3: CASSLGRDTYNSPLHF. The CDR3 bases are TGTGCCAGCAGTTTAGGCCGGGACACGTATAATTCACCCCTCCACTTT.

This chain connects TRBV6-1 to TRBJ2-7; D is undetermined. Germline values: CDR1 MNHNS, CDR2 SASEGT. V shed 2 bases and J shed 3 bases, with 11 bases lying between them. The CDR3 spans 14 residues. CDR3 nucleotides: TGTGCCAGCAGTGAATCGAGGTGGGGCTACGAGCAGTACTTC. Translating it yields CASSESRWGYEQYF.

The chain couples TRBV6-5 to TRBJ2-3; D tentatively fits TRBD1 or TRBD2 (6 bases each). The CDR3 has 15 residues. Germline loops: CDR1 MNHEY, CDR2 SVGAGI. The V and J ends lost 8 bases and 0 bases respectively, with 15 bases between them. The CDR3 loop is CASGGQRTSTDTQYF. DNA of the CDR3: TGTGCCAGCGGGGGGCAGCGGACTAGCACAGATACGCAGTATTTT.

The chain has TRBV5-1 and TRBJ2-3; no definite D call. The CDR3 runs to 15 residues. Trimming took 0 bases from V and 2 from J, leaving 10 bases between them. Germline V gives CDR1 SGHRS, CDR2 YFSETQ. CDR3 nucleotides: TGCGCCAGCAGCTTGGATGGTTCAAACACAGATACGCAGTATTTT. This translates into CASSLDGSNTDTQYF.

The chain combines TRBV7-2 with TRBJ2-1; D not resolved. The CDR3 covers 15 residues. In germline, CDR1 is SGHTA, CDR2 FQGNSA. V was trimmed by 7 bases and J by 2 bases, leaving 15 bases between them. The CDR3 DNA reads TGTGCCAGCACCCGAAGTATAGACACCTACAATGAGCAGTTCTTC. Protein product: CASTRSIDTYNEQFF. The full variable domain, its missing parts supplied by reference TRBV7-2 and TRBJ2-1, is GAGVSQSPSNKVTEKGKDVELRCDPISGHTALYWYRQSLGQGLEFLIYFQGNSAPDKSGLPSDRFSAERTGGSVSTLTIQRTQQEDSAVYLCASTRSIDTYNEQFFGPGTRLTVL.

The chain links TRBV30 to TRBJ1-5; D unresolved. Trimming left V 0 bases short and J 2 bases short, with 14 bases between. The CDR3 spans 16 residues. The germline gives CDR1 GTSNPN, CDR2 SVGIG (reference sequence). The CDR3 here is CAWSVGGLLGNQPQHF. DNA of the CDR3: TGTGCCTGGAGTGTGGGCGGCCTTTTGGGCAATCAGCCCCAGCATTTT.

This chain links TRBV12-5 with TRBJ1-1; D remains ambiguous. In germline, CDR1 is LGHNT, CDR2 FRNRAP. V shed 0 bases and J shed 1 base, with 12 bases lying between them. The CDR3 is made up of 16 amino acids. CDR3 in amino acids: CASGLVDRGRNTEAFF. CDR3 coding DNA: TGTGCTAGTGGTTTGGTAGACCGAGGGAGGAACACTGAAGCTTTCTTT.

The V call is TRBV30, the J call TRBJ1-4; tentative D call: TRBD1 (5 bases). Germline-derived CDR1 and CDR2 are GTSNPN and SVGIG (reference sequence). Trimming stripped 2 bases from V and 4 bases from J, with 11 bases between. This CDR3 region has 14 residues. The CDR3 DNA reads as TGTGCCTGGAGTTCCGACAGCCGTAATGAAAAACTGTTTTTT. This translates into CAWSSDSRNEKLFF.

This rearrangement joins TRBV11-3 to TRBJ1-1; D uncertain. Looked up from germline, CDR1 is SGHNT and CDR2 is YENEEA. Trimming shortened V by 5 bases and J by 5 bases, and 18 bases separated the two germline ends. The CDR3 spans 15 residues. Here the CDR3 reads CASSPRAIVGTEAFF. DNA of the CDR3: TGTGCCAGCAGCCCCCGAGCAATAGTAGGGACTGAAGCTTTCTTT. The variable domain in full, completed from reference TRBV11-3 and TRBJ1-1, reads EAGVVQSPRYKIIEKKQPVAFWCNPISGHNTLYWYLQNLGQGPELLIRYENEEAVDDSQLPKDRFSAERLKGVDSTLKIQPAELGDSAVYLCASSPRAIVGTEAFFGQGTRLTVV.

The chain couples TRBV5-1 to TRBJ2-1, with 11 bases fitting TRBD2. V trimming: 0 bases; J trimming: 9 bases; junction bases outside the gene matches: 11. The CDR3 loop spans 17 amino acids. The germline CDR1 and CDR2 sequences are SGHRS and YFSETQ. CDR3 DNA: TGCGCCAGCAGCTTGGGGGCTACTAGCGGGGGTGTAACTGAGCAGTTCTTC. This encodes CASSLGATSGGVTEQFF. Full variable domain (missing parts from reference TRBV5-1 and TRBJ2-1): KAGVTQTPRYLIKTRGQQVTLSCSPISGHRSVSWYQQTPGQGLQFLFEYFSETQRNKGNFPGRFSGRQFSNSRSEMNVSTLELGDSALYLCASSLGATSGGVTEQFFGPGTRLTVL.

This chain joins TRBV28 and TRBJ1-2; 7 nucleotides line up with TRBD1. In germline, CDR1 is MDHEN, CDR2 SYDVKM. Trimming took 4 bases from V and 0 from J; bases not matched to a gene: 2. The CDR3 is made up of 14 amino acids. This chain's CDR3 is CASSSGTANYGYTF. The CDR3 DNA sequence: TGTGCCAGCAGTTCCGGGACAGCTAACTATGGCTACACCTTC.

The chain carries TRBV9 and TRBJ2-1; no definite D call. The germline V gene encodes CDR1 SGDLS and CDR2 YYNGEE. Trimming removed 0 bases at V and 9 bases at J, with 10 bases between. CDR3 length: 13 amino acids. The chain's CDR3 is CASSVALGVEQFF. CDR3 DNA: TGTGCCAGCAGCGTAGCGTTGGGCGTTGAGCAGTTCTTC.

The V and J genes are TRBV29-1 and TRBJ2-3; D uncertain. Trimming removed 2 bases at V and 4 bases at J, with 4 bases between. The CDR3 sequence is 11 residues long. Germline V lookup: CDR1 SQVTM, CDR2 ANQGSEA. The CDR3 nucleotides are TGCAGCGTTGAAAGTGCAGATACGCAGTATTTT. Translated: CSVESADTQYF.

The V and J genes are TRBV18 and TRBJ2-1, with TRBD1 matching over 9 bases. Germline CDR1 reads KGHSH; CDR2 reads LQKENI. Trimming cost V 3 bases and J 2 bases; bases outside gene matches: 2. The CDR3 runs to 15 residues. As DNA, the CDR3 is TGTGCCAGCTCACCCACAGGGGGCACCTACAATGAGCAGTTCTTC. The encoded protein is CASSPTGGTYNEQFF.

The chain is built from TRBV6-4 and TRBJ1-1; no clear D. CDR3 length: 13 residues. Trimming cost V 2 bases and J 3 bases, with 7 bases left between them. Per germline, CDR1 MRHNA and CDR2 SNTAGT. CDR3: CASSDTPDTEAFF. The CDR3 DNA reads as TGTGCCAGCAGTGACACACCAGACACTGAAGCTTTCTTT.

This clone has just one count. This rearrangement joins TRBV5-1 to TRBJ2-3; 8 positions match TRBD2. J lost 3 bases, V lost 7 bases, and 7 bases had no gene match. The germline gives CDR1 SGHRS, CDR2 YFSETQ. The CDR3 has 14 residues. The CDR3 loop is CASLRLAPTDTQYF. DNA of the CDR3: TGCGCCAGCTTGCGACTAGCGCCTACAGATACGCAGTATTTT.

This chain connects TRBV7-2 to TRBJ2-3; the D gene is possibly TRBD2 (6 bases). Trimming took off 5 bases at V and 6 bases at J, with 15 bases between the two ends. Looked up from germline, CDR1 is SGHTA and CDR2 is FQGNSA. This CDR3 is built from 14 residues. The CDR3 DNA follows: TGTGCCAGCAGCCCCGGACTAATCCTGGATACGCAGTATTTT. Amino acids: CASSPGLILDTQYF.

The chain recombines TRBV30 with TRBJ2-7; D possibly corresponds to TRBD2 (6 bases). This CDR3 has 17 residues. Per the germline V gene, CDR1 is GTSNPN and CDR2 is SVGIG (reference sequence). V was trimmed by 3 bases and J by 0 bases, leaving 21 bases between them. CDR3 sequence: CAWSRRLGGSFSYEQYF. The CDR3, as DNA: TGTGCCTGGAGCAGACGGCTGGGGGGATCCTTCTCCTACGAGCAGTACTTC.

V and J are TRBV4-1 and TRBJ1-4; no clear D gene. Trimming took 6 bases from V and 3 from J, leaving 11 bases between them. Germline V gene sequence: CDR1 MGHRA, CDR2 YSYEKL. The CDR3 runs 14 residues. The CDR3 region is CASSPRSANEKLFF. CDR3 coding DNA: TGCGCCAGCAGTCCCCGGTCAGCTAATGAAAAACTGTTTTTT.

The chain is built from TRBV6-5 and TRBJ2-2; D may be TRBD1 (5 bases). V lost 8 bases and J lost 0, with 13 bases in between. The CDR3 totals 15 residues. Germline CDR1 is MNHEY and CDR2 is SVGAGI. In DNA form, the CDR3 reads TGTGCCAGCGGTTGGTCAGGGACGAACACCGGGGAGCTGTTTTTT. Translating it yields CASGWSGTNTGELFF.

CDR3 protein: CASSPRLRVGNQPQHF. In DNA, the CDR3 is TGTGCCAGCAGCCCCCGACTAAGGGTAGGCAATCAGCCCCAGCATTTT. V and J are TRBV21-1 and TRBJ1-5. TRBV21-1 is given as a pseudogene. The CDR3 consists of 16 residues.

The chain links TRBV6-4 to TRBJ2-3; 10 positions match TRBD2. The CDR3 length is 14 residues. The germline V gene encodes CDR1 MRHNA and CDR2 SNTAGT. V shed 5 bases and J 2 bases; nucleotides not matched to a gene: 1. The CDR3 DNA sequence: TGTGCCAGCAGTAGCGGGGGGGCCACAGATACGCAGTATTTT. Protein sequence: CASSSGGATDTQYF.

The V call is TRBV5-1, the J call TRBJ1-4, with 7 bases aligning to TRBD1. V was clipped by 4 bases and J by 0 bases; unmatched bases: 6. The length of the CDR3 is 16 residues. Germline V CDR1 and CDR2: SGHRS, YFSETQ. The CDR3 DNA reads TGCGCCAGCAGCGGGGGGACAGAAGCAACTAATGAAAAACTGTTTTTT. It specifies CASSGGTEATNEKLFF. The full variable domain, with the rest looked up from reference TRBV5-1 and TRBJ1-4, is KAGVTQTPRYLIKTRGQQVTLSCSPISGHRSVSWYQQTPGQGLQFLFEYFSETQRNKGNFPGRFSGRQFSNSRSEMNVSTLELGDSALYLCASSGGTEATNEKLFFGSGTQLSVL.

This chain joins TRBV5-4 and TRBJ2-2; 10 bases match TRBD2. Losses at the gene ends were 0 bases for V and 4 bases for J; bases not matched to a gene: 3. The CDR3 extends over 16 amino acids. The germline gives CDR1 SGHNT, CDR2 YYREEE (reference sequence). The CDR3 protein is CASSLGLAGTTGELFF. Here the CDR3 DNA reads TGTGCCAGCAGCTTGGGACTAGCGGGTACCACCGGGGAGCTGTTTTTT. Based on the CDR3 plus reference TRBV5-4 and TRBJ2-2, the full variable domain is ETGVTQSPTHLIKTRGQQVTLRCSSQSGHNTVSWYQQALGQGPQFIFQYYREEENGRGNFPPRFSGLQFPNYSSELNVNALELDDSALYLCASSLGLAGTTGELFFGEGSRLTVL.

The chain has TRBV25-1 and TRBJ2-7; D is uncertain. Germline CDR1 and CDR2: MGHDK and SYGVNS. CDR3 length: 12 residues. Trimming removed 4 bases at V and 3 bases at J, with 7 bases between. CDR3 sequence reads: CASSAQYYEQYF. CDR3 nucleotide sequence: TGTGCCAGCAGTGCCCAGTACTACGAGCAGTACTTC.

The rearrangement joins TRBV27 to TRBJ1-2; possible D gene TRBD1, 5 bases. The V and J ends lost 6 bases and 1 base respectively, with 21 bases between them. This CDR3 comprises 17 residues. Germline CDR1 and CDR2: MNHEY and SMNVEV (reference sequence). The CDR3 is CASSPGGARFYNYGYTF. CDR3 nucleotides: TGTGCCAGCAGCCCGGGCGGGGCCCGCTTTTATAACTATGGCTACACCTTC.

This chain links TRBV6-1 with TRBJ1-2; no clear D gene. Trimming removed 6 bases from V and 4 bases from J, with 18 bases in between. This CDR3 has 15 residues. Per germline, CDR1 MNHNS and CDR2 SASEGT. The CDR3 is CASSFQARNSYGYTF. For the CDR3, the DNA is TGTGCCAGCAGCTTTCAGGCACGGAACTCCTATGGCTACACCTTC.